This T cell receptor (beta chain) came from a study of early T cells in non-severe SARS-CoV-2 infection. On the study more broadly: Bulk RNA isolated from unsorted whole blood underwent sequencing; chains were not paired.

This clonotype was detected many times. Its specificity is unknown. In the library, individual cDNA molecules carried attached unique molecular identifiers. TCRdb reprocessed the 5' RACE reads via MiXCR and lists one record per CDR3 protein. The sample has some 39,000 distinct CDR3 sequences, 3% to 4% seen once. The germline V and J ends were trimmed by 6 bases and 8 bases, with 16 bases remaining between them. In germline, CDR1 is DFQATT, CDR2 SNEGSKA (reference sequence). The CDR3 consists of 12 residues. Study-wide findings and caveats: Anti-spike CD8 responses were favored by VDJdb matching, which missed private and CD4 specificities.

This sequence was found in an adult who was a healthcare worker with PCR-confirmed SARS-CoV-2 infection or an uninfected control (not recorded which). Sequences were obtained from whole blood. The rearrangement uses TRBV20-1 and TRBJ1-2; D not certain. The CDR3 DNA sequence: TGCAGTGCCAGCTTGCGAGATTACGGCTACACCTTC. Amino acid sequence: CSASLRDYGYTF.